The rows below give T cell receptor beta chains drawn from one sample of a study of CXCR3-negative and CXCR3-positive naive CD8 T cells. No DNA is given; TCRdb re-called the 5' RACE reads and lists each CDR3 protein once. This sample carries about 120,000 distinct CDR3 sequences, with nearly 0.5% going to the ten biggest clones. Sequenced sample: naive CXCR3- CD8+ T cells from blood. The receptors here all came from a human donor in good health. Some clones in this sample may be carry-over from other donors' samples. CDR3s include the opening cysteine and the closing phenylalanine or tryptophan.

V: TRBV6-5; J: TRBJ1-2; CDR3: CASSFSGGADGNYGYTF
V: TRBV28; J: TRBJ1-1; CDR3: CASSLWAGEKTEAFF
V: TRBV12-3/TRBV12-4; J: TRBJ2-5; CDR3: CASSPGTSGGDFQETQYF
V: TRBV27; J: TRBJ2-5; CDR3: CASSGRLPQETQYF
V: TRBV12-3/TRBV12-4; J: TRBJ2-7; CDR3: CASTPPGLADYEQYF
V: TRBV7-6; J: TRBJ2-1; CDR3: CASSLAGLADEQFF
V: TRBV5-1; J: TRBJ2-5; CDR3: CASRLAAQETQYF
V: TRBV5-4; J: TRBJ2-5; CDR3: CASSEGLAGGETQYF
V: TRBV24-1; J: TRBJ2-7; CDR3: CATNQGYEQYF
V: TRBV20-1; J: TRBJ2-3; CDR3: CSEALGQGANVDTQYF
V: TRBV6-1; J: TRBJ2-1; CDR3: CASSEFTGEQFF
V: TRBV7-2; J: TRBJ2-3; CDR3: CASSLVPAGASSTDTQYF
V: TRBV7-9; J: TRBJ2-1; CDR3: CASRQPPGTSSYNEQFF
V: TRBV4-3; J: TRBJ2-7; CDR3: CASSQGGGRPYEQYF
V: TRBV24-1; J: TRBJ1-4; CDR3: CATSDPTDTSNEKLFF
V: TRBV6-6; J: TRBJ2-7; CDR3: CASRDRAYEQYF
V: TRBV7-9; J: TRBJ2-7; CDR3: CASSLQGANEQYF
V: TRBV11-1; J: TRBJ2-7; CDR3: CASSLGSGISPYEQYF
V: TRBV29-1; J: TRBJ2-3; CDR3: CSVEGSTDTQYF
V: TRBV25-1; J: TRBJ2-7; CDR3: CANSEFGTKPYEQYF
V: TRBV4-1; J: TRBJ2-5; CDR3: CASSQVSSAGLKETQYF
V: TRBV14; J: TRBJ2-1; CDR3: CASSQVLAGYNEQFF
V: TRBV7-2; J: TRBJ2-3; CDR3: CASSPGVASTDTQYF
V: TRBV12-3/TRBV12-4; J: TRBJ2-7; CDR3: CASSPGGWYEQYF
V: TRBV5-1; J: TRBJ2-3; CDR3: CASSVSGTTADTQYF
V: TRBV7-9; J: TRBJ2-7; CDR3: CASSPDRGVSYEQYF
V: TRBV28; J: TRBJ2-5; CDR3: CATREGTKETQYF
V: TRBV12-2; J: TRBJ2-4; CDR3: CASRPRTLSLHIQYF
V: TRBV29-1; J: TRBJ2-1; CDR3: CSVEPRLGEQFF
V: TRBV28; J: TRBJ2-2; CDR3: CASSLPLGGRSPNTGELFF
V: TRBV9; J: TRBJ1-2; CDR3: CASSVADRDLFGYTF
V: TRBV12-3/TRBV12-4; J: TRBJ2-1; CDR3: CASSTYGGAYNEQFF